This record looks at one T cell receptor beta chain sequence and its context. Antigen specificity is unknown. Regions amplified from RNA transcripts were the TCR beta CDR3 regions. HTBI primers were employed in a first-round RT-PCR of the TCR CDR3. TCRdb reprocessed the multiplex PCR reads via MiXCR and lists one record per CDR3 protein. The sample holds about 210,000 distinct CDR3 sequences, approximately 17% seen once. The definition of stable Graves' hyperthyroidism was no ophthalmopathy progression within 18 months. The study excluded patients with uncontrolled infection, other autoimmune disease, pregnancy or lactation. The data belong to a study of T cells in Graves' hyperthyroidism and ophthalmopathy. Findings and caveats of the study: Within blood appeared most thyroid clonotypes that had expanded above 0.001.

The CDR3 is 18 residues long. V was pared by 5 bases and J by 1 base, with 25 bases between. Germline values: CDR1 DFQATT, CDR2 SNEGSKA (reference sequence). V and J are TRBV20-1 and TRBJ2-3; tentative D call: TRBD1 (11 bases). The sequence was collected from a man between 45 and 60 years old with Graves' hyperthyroidism. Sequenced input: blood. CDR3 in DNA: TGCAGTGCTTGGGACAGGGGGGTGCTAGCGGGAGGCACAGATACGCAGTATTTT. Residues: CSAWDRGVLAGGTDTQYF.